The rows below give T cell receptor beta chains drawn from one sample of a study of T cells in Graves' hyperthyroidism and ophthalmopathy. MiXCR, run by TCRdb on the multiplex PCR reads, gives a single entry per CDR3 protein. The table has fewer than 550,000 distinct CDR3 sequences, 15% to 19% seen once. The sequencing sample was made of blood. These receptor sequences come from a woman in her late teens or twenties with Graves' hyperthyroidism. The CDR3 runs from the conserved cysteine through the conserved F or W. D genes are given only for firm matches. Size is omitted from some rows. Given values are once, few, many or a class for expanded clones.

many,TRBV7-8,NA,TRBJ2-1,TGTGCCAGCAGCTTAGCTCAACTGACCCCGCTTGAGCAGTTCTTC,CASSLAQLTPLEQFF
NA,TRBV25-1,NA,TRBJ2-5,TGTGCCAGCAGTGAATATCAGGGAGAACACGAGACCCAGTACTTC,CASSEYQGEHETQYF
few,TRBV4-2,TRBD2,TRBJ2-5,TGTGCCAGCAGCCCCGACGGGACTAGCGGCAGGGTGACCCAGTACTTC,CASSPDGTSGRVTQYF
many,TRBV24-1,TRBD2,TRBJ2-1,TGTGCCACCAGTGACAACTCACCAGCGGGAGATCTCTACAATGAGCAGTTCTTC,CATSDNSPAGDLYNEQFF
NA,TRBV7-2,TRBD2,TRBJ2-7,TGTGCCAGCAGACCCAAAACAGGGGCTACTGAACTAGCGGGAAGATACGAGCAGTACTTC,CASRPKTGATELAGRYEQYF
many,TRBV6-1,TRBD1,TRBJ1-1,TGTGCCAGCAGTGGGACAGGGGGCTTGGATGAAGCTTTCTTT,CASSGTGGLDEAFF
many,TRBV5-1,TRBD2,TRBJ2-7,TGCGCCAGCAGCGCCAGTCTAGCGGGAGCGGTGTTCGTCTACGAGCAGTACTTC,CASSASLAGAVFVYEQYF
NA,TRBV13,NA,TRBJ2-2,TGTGCCACCCTTACTACCACCGGGGAGCTGTTTTTT,CATLTTTGELFF
few,TRBV30,TRBD1,TRBJ2-5,TGTGCCTGGGGGGGACAGGGTTTATTGGAGACCCAGTACTTC,CAWGGQGLLETQYF
many,TRBV28,NA,TRBJ1-5,TGTGCCAGCAGTTTTGGGTTTAGCAATCAGCCCCAGCATTTT,CASSFGFSNQPQHF
many,TRBV3-1,NA,TRBJ2-7,TGTGCCAGCAGCCAAGATGGGAGCACCTTAGACGAGCAGTACTTC,CASSQDGSTLDEQYF
many,TRBV29-1,NA,TRBJ1-1,TGCAGCGTTGAGCGGCGGTTGAACACTGAAGCTTTCTTT,CSVERRLNTEAFF
NA,TRBV14,NA,TRBJ2-6,TGTGCCAGCAGCCAACTCGGAGGAGGGGCCAACGTCCTGACTTTC,CASSQLGGGANVLTF
many,TRBV18,NA,TRBJ1-2,TGTGCCAGCTCACCAGGGGGAGGTGGCTACACCTTC,CASSPGGGGYTF
NA,TRBV28,TRBD2,TRBJ2-5,TGTGCCAGCAGTCCGGGACTAGCGGGACGGGAAGAGACCCAGTACTTC,CASSPGLAGREETQYF
many,TRBV11-3,TRBD2,TRBJ2-1,TGTGCCAGCAGCTTAGGCTTTTTCGCGGGAGGGCCGCATGAGCAGTTCTTC,CASSLGFFAGGPHEQFF
many,TRBV30,NA,TRBJ1-1,TGTGCCTGGAGCTTAGTCCTTTCTGAAGCTTTCTTT,CAWSLVLSEAFF
many,TRBV20-1,TRBD2,TRBJ2-1,TGCAGTGCTCCTCTCTTGGCGGGAGGTCTCAATGAGCAGTTCTTC,CSAPLLAGGLNEQFF
many,TRBV6-1,NA,TRBJ2-4,TGTGCCAGCAACCCTGGGGGCCAACTAGCCAAAAACATTCAGTACTTC,CASNPGGQLAKNIQYF
NA,TRBV6-1,NA,TRBJ1-3,TGTGCCAGCAGGGCCGGGGGGGGCTCTGGAAACACCATATATTTT,CASRAGGGSGNTIYF
many,TRBV2,NA,TRBJ1-2,TGTGCCAGCAGTGAAATCTTTAACTATGGCTACACCTTC,CASSEIFNYGYTF
many,TRBV11-3,NA,TRBJ2-3,TGTGCCAGCAGCCGAGGACACGCTAGCACAGATACGCAGTATTTT,CASSRGHASTDTQYF
many,TRBV11-3,NA,TRBJ1-3,TGTGCCAGCAGCTTAAGGGAGTCTGGAAACACCATATATTTT,CASSLRESGNTIYF
NA,TRBV15,NA,TRBJ2-4,TGTGCCACCGGGGGGGGGGGACAGACGAGGGACATTCAGTACTTC,CATGGGGQTRDIQYF
many,TRBV28,NA,TRBJ1-5,TGTGCCAGCAGTTTAATGTCGCGGCCCCAGCATTTT,CASSLMSRPQHF
many,TRBV9,TRBD1,TRBJ2-7,TGTGCCAGCAGCCTAGACGGGACAGTATCTTCCTCCGAGCAGTACTTC,CASSLDGTVSSSEQYF
many,TRBV20-1,TRBD2,TRBJ2-7,TGCAGTGCTAGAGACCGCTCGGGAGGGATCCCCTACGAGCAGTACTTC,CSARDRSGGIPYEQYF
many,TRBV28,NA,TRBJ1-6,TGTGCCAGCAGTCCGGGGGTGGGTCTAGGTTCACCCCTCCACTTT,CASSPGVGLGSPLHF
many,TRBV20-1,NA,TRBJ2-1,TGCAGTGCTAGGGGCGCCGGGACGGCCAACAATGAGCAGTTCTTC,CSARGAGTANNEQFF
few,TRBV20-1,TRBD1,TRBJ2-2,TGCAGTGCTTTTCAGGGGGCGAACACCGGGGAGCTGTTTTTT,CSAFQGANTGELFF
many,TRBV28,NA,TRBJ2-2,TGTGCCAGCAGCCCCTCCCAATGGAGTATCCCCGGGGAGCTGTTTTTT,CASSPSQWSIPGELFF
many,TRBV15,TRBD1,TRBJ2-7,TGTGCCACCAGCATAAAAAGGACAGGGCCCAACGAGCAGTACTTC,CATSIKRTGPNEQYF
NA,TRBV11-2,NA,TRBJ1-2,TGTGCCAGCAGCCCGTTAAAGCATCGGGGCGTGATGAAGGGCTACACCTTC,CASSPLKHRGVMKGYTF
many,TRBV6-1,TRBD1,TRBJ2-5,TGTGCCAGCAGGAGAGGACAGGGGTCGGAGACCCAGTACTTC,CASRRGQGSETQYF
many,TRBV28,NA,TRBJ1-6,TGTGCCAGCAGTCCTGGACGGCTAAATTCACCCCTCCACTTT,CASSPGRLNSPLHF
many,TRBV11-3,TRBD1,TRBJ2-1,TGTGCCAGCAGCTTAGAGGGGACAGGGTCCTTCTACAATGAGCAGTTCTTC,CASSLEGTGSFYNEQFF
NA,TRBV19,TRBD1,TRBJ1-1,TGTGCCAGTAGTATAACTGGCGGACAGGGGAACACTGAAGCTTTCTTT,CASSITGGQGNTEAFF
many,TRBV27,TRBD2,TRBJ2-1,TGTGCCAGCAGAGACCGGGCGGGGCGGGAGGACAATGAGCAGTTCTTC,CASRDRAGREDNEQFF
NA,TRBV7-9,NA,TRBJ2-6,TGTGCCAGCAGCTTAGCTTTCAATGGGGCCAACGTCCTGACTTTC,CASSLAFNGANVLTF
many,TRBV28,TRBD1,TRBJ2-7,TGTGCCAGCAGTTTACCTCAGGGGGCCTACGAGCAGTACTTC,CASSLPQGAYEQYF
NA,TRBV19,NA,TRBJ1-5,TGTGCCAGTAGTCCCCGGGGATTTATTGGGAATCAGCCCCAGCATTTT,CASSPRGFIGNQPQHF
many,TRBV12-3/TRBV12-4,NA,TRBJ2-7,TGTGCCAGCAGTTTGTGGCTAGACACCTCCGAGCAGTACTTC,CASSLWLDTSEQYF
many,TRBV19,TRBD2,TRBJ2-1,TGTGCCAGTAGTATCGGGAGGTCTAACAATGAGCAGTTCTTC,CASSIGRSNNEQFF
few,TRBV6-1,TRBD1,TRBJ1-2,TGTGCCAGCAGTGAAGGGGGGACAGATAACTATGGCTACACCTTC,CASSEGGTDNYGYTF
many,TRBV18,NA,TRBJ1-1,TGTGCCAGCTCACCACCGACACGGATCCCTGGCTCTGAAGCTTTCTTT,CASSPPTRIPGSEAFF
many,TRBV6-5,TRBD1,TRBJ2-1,TGTGCCAGCAGTTACTCGTACAGGGGTGATGAGCAGTTCTTC,CASSYSYRGDEQFF
many,TRBV12-3/TRBV12-4,NA,TRBJ1-2,TGTGCCAGCGAAAACCCAAACGCTTATGGCTACACCTTC,CASENPNAYGYTF
many,TRBV28,NA,TRBJ2-3,TGTGCCAGCAGTATACCCCTCAGGACGGGCACAGATACGCAGTATTTT,CASSIPLRTGTDTQYF
NA,TRBV7-6,NA,TRBJ1-4,TGTGCCAGCAGCTCAAAGACTCAGGGAGCCCCGAATGAAAAACTGTTTTTT,CASSSKTQGAPNEKLFF
many,TRBV11-3,NA,TRBJ2-2,TGTGCCAGCAGCTTATTTCCCAGGAATTACGGGGAGCTGTTTTTT,CASSLFPRNYGELFF
NA,TRBV9,TRBD1,TRBJ1-2,TGTGCCAGCAGCGTAGAACAGGGGGCAAACTATGGCTACACCTTC,CASSVEQGANYGYTF
many,TRBV7-6,NA,TRBJ2-1,TGTGCCAGCAGCCCTATAGGGGGGACAGATTACAATGAGCAGTTCTTC,CASSPIGGTDYNEQFF
many,TRBV5-1,TRBD2,TRBJ2-1,TGCGCCAGGACAAATGGGACGCGGGAGGGCGAAAGCTCCTACAATGAGCAGTTCTTC,CARTNGTREGESSYNEQFF